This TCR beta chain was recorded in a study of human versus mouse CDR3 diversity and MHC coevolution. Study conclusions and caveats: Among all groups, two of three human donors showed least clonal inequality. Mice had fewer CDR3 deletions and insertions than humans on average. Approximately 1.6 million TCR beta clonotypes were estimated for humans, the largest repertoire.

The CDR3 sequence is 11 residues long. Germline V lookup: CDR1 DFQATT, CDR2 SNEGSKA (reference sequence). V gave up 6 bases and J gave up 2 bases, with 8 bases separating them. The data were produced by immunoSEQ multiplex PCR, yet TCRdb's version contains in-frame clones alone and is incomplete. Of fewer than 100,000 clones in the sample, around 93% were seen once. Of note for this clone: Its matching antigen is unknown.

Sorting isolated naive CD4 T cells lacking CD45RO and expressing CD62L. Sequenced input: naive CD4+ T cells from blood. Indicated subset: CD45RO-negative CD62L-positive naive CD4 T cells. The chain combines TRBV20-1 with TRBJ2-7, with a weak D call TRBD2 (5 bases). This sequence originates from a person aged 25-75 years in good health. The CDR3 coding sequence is TGCAGTGCCGGACTTACCTACGAGCAGTACTTC. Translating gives CSAGLTYEQYF.